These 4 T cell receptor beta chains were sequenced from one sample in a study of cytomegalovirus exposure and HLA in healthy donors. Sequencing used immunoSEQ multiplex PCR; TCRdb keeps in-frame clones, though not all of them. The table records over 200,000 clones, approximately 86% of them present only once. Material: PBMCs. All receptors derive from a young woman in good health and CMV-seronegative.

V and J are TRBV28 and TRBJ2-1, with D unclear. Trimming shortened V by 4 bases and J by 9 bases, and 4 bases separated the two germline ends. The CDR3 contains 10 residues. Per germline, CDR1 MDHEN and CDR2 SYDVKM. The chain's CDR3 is CASSSGEQFF. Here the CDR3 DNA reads TGTGCCAGCAGTTCCGGTGAGCAGTTCTTC.

CDR3 loop: CASSGGTSGVQETQYF. Here the CDR3 DNA reads TGTGCCAGCTCAGGAGGGACTAGCGGGGTCCAAGAGACCCAGTACTTC. The rearrangement joins TRBV2 to TRBJ2-5; 13 bases line up with TRBD2. The CDR3 is 16 amino acids. From germline, CDR1 is SNHLY and CDR2 FYNNEI. The junction had 7 bases not matched to a gene; V was cut back by 8 bases and J by 1 base.

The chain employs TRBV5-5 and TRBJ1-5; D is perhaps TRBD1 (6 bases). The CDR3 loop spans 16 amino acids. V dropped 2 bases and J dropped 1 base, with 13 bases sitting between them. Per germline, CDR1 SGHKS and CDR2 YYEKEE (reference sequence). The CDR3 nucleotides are TGTGCCAGCAGCTTCAGAGGGGGGGGAAGCAATCAGCCCCAGCATTTT. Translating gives CASSFRGGGSNQPQHF.

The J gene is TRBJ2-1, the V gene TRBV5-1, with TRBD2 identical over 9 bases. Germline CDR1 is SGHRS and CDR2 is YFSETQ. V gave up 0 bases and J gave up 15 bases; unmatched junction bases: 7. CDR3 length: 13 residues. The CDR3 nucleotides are TGCGCCAGCAGCTTGGACCCTAGCGGGATTGCGTTCTTC. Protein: CASSLDPSGIAFF.